This TCR beta chain is from a study of response to subunit inactivated influenza vaccine. This clonotype showed up just a few times. Its antigen remains unidentified. CDR3 length equals 17 residues. Trimming removed 4 bases from V and 7 bases from J, with 24 bases in between. CDR1 and CDR2 from the germline V gene are MNHNS and SASEGT. Study-level results: The authors put forward the suggestion that each seasonal influenza vaccination may bring in only a limited number of new T cells.

TCRdb recomputed calls from the RT-PCR reads with MiXCR, one row per CDR3 protein. Of almost 600,000 distinct CDR3 sequences in the sample, around 13% were seen once. Here the sequenced sample was PBMCs from blood, taken about 12 days after vaccination. This TCR was recovered from a man aged 50 to 59 who received an inactivated influenza vaccine. The V gene is TRBV6-1, the J gene TRBJ2-3; D is perhaps TRBD1 (6 bases). CDR3 nucleotides: TGTGCCAGCAGTGGGAAGTCGGGACAAGCAATCTCACATACGCAGTATTTT. This gives the protein CASSGKSGQAISHTQYF.